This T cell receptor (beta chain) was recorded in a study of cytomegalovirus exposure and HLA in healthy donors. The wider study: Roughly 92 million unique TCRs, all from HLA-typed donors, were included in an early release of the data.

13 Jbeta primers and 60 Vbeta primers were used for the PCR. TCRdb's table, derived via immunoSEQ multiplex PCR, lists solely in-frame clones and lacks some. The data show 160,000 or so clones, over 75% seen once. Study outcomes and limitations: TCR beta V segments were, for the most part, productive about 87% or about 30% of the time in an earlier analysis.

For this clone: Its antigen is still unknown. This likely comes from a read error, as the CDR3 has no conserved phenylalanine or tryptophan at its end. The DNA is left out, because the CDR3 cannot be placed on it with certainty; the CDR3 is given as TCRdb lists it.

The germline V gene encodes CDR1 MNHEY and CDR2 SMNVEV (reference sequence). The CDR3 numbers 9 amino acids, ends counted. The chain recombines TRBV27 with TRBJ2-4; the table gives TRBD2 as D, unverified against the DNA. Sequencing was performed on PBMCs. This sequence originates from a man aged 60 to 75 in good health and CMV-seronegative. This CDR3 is CASSWGVAV.